This T cell receptor (beta chain) originates from a study of blood T cell repertoires in COVID-19. Some clones are missing from TCRdb's copy, which holds only in-frame ones; the method was immunoSEQ multiplex PCR. The profile shows 330,000 or so clones, about 91% of them singletons. This CDR3 comprises 14 residues. CDR1 MDHEN and CDR2 SYDVKM come from the germline V gene. The V and J ends lost 1 base and 3 bases respectively, with 6 bases between them. This TCR was recovered from a man aged 25-45 years with COVID-19, enrolled during active disease. What was sequenced was peripheral blood. The V gene is TRBV28, the J gene TRBJ1-4; D is unclear. CDR3: CASSLSQANEKLFF. The CDR3 DNA reads as TGTGCCAGCAGTTTATCGCAGGCTAATGAAAAACTGTTTTTT. The variable domain in full, with the rest retrieved from reference TRBV28 and TRBJ1-4, is DVKVTQSSRYLVKRTGEKVFLECVQDMDHENMFWYRQDPGLGLRLIYFSYDVKMKEKGDIPEGYSVSREKKERFSLILESASTNQTSMYLCASSLSQANEKLFFGSGTQLSVL.